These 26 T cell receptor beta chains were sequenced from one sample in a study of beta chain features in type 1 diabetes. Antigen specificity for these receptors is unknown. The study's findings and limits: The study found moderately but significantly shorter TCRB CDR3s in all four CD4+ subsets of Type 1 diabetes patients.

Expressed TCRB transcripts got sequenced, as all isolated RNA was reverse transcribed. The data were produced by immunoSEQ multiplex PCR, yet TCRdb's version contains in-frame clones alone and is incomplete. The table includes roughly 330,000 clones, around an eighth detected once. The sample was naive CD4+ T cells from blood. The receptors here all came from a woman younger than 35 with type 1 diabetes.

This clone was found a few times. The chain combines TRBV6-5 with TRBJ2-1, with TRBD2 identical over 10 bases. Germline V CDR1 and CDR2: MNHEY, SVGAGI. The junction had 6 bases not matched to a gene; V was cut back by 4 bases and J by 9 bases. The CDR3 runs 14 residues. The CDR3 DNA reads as TGTGCCAGCAGTTTAAGTAGCGGGAGGATTGAGCAGTTCTTC. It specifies CASSLSSGRIEQFF.

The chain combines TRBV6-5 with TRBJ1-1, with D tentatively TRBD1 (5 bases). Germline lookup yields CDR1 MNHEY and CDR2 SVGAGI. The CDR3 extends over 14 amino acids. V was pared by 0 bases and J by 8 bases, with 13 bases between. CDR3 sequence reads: CASSYSMQGKEAFF. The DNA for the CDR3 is TGTGCCAGCAGTTACTCGATGCAGGGTAAGGAAGCTTTCTTT.

The CDR3 spells CASERAGQETQYF. The CDR3 coding sequence is TGTGCCAGCGAAAGGGCGGGCCAAGAGACCCAGTACTTC. The V gene is TRBV25-1, the J gene TRBJ2-5; possibly TRBD2 for D (5 bases). Trimming took 8 bases from V and 1 from J, leaving 11 bases between them. The CDR3 runs to 13 residues. The germline gives CDR1 MGHDK, CDR2 SYGVNS.

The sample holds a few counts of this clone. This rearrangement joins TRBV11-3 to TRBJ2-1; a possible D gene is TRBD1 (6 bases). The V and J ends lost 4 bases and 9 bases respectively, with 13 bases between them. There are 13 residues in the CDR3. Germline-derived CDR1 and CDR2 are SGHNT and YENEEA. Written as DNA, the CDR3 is TGTGCCAGCAGCTCGTACGACAGGATTGAGCAGTTCTTC. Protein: CASSSYDRIEQFF.

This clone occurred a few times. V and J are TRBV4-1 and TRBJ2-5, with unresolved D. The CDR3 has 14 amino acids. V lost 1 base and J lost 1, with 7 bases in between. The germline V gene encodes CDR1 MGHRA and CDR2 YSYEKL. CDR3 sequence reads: CASSQGGRQETQYF. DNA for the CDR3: TGCGCCAGCAGCCAAGGTGGGCGCCAAGAGACCCAGTACTTC.

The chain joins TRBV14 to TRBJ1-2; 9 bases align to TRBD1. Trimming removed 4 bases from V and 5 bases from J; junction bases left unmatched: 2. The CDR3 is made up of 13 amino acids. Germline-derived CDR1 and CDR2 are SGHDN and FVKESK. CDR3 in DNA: TGTGCCAGCAGCCCTGGGACAGGGTATGGCTACACCTTC. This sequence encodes CASSPGTGYGYTF.

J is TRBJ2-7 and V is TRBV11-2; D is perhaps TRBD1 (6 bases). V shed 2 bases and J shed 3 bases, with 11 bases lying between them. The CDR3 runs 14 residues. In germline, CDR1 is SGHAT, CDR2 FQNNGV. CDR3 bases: TGTGCCAGCAGCTTACGGGACACCCACTACGAGCAGTACTTC. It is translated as CASSLRDTHYEQYF.

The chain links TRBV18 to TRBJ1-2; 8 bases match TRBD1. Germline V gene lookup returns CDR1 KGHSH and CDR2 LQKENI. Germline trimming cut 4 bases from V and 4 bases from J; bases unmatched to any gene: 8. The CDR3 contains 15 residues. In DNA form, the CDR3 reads TGTGCCAGCTCACTAACGGGACAGGAGATCTATGGCTACACCTTC. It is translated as CASSLTGQEIYGYTF.

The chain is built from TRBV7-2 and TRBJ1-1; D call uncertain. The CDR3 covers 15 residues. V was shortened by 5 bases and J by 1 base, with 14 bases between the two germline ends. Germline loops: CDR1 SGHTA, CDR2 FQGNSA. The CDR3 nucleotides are TGTGCCAGCAGCCCCTCGGCATGGGCGAACACTGAAGCTTTCTTT. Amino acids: CASSPSAWANTEAFF. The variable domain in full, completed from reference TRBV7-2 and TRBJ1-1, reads GAGVSQSPSNKVTEKGKDVELRCDPISGHTALYWYRQSLGQGLEFLIYFQGNSAPDKSGLPSDRFSAERTGGSVSTLTIQRTQQEDSAVYLCASSPSAWANTEAFFGQGTRLTVV.

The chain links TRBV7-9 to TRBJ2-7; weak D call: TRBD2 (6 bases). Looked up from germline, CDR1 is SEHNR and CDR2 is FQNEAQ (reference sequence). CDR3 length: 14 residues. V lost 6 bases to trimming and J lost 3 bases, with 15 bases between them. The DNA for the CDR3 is TGTGCCAGCAGAAGAGCAGCGGGCAACTACGAGCAGTACTTC. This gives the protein CASRRAAGNYEQYF.

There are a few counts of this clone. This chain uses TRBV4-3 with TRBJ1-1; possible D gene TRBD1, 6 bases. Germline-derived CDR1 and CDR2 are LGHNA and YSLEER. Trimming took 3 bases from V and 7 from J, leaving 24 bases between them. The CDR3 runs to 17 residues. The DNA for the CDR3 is TGCGCCAGCAGCCAGGCCGTGGGATGGGACACTAAAAATGAAGCTTTCTTT. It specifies CASSQAVGWDTKNEAFF.

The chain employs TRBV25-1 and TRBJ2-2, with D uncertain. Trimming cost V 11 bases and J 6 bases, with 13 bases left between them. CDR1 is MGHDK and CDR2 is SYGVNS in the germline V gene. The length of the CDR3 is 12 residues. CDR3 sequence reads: CAGYSGPGELFF. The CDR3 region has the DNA TGTGCCGGGTACTCGGGTCCCGGGGAGCTGTTTTTT.

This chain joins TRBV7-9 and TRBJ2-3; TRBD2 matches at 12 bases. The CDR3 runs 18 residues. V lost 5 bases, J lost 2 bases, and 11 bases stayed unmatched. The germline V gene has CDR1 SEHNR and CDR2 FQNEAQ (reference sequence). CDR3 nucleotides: TGTGCCAGCAGCCCCGTGGCTAGCGGGAGGGCTCACACAGATACGCAGTATTTT. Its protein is CASSPVASGRAHTDTQYF.

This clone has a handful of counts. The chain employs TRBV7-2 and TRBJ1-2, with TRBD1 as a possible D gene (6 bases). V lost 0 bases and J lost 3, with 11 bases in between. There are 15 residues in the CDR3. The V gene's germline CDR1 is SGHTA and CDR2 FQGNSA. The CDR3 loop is CASSLAGGGDYGYTF. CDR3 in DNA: TGTGCCAGCAGCTTAGCAGGGGGAGGGGACTATGGCTACACCTTC.

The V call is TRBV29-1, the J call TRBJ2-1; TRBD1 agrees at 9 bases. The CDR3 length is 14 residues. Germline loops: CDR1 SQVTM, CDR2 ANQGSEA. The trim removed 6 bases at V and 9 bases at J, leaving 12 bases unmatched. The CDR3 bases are TGCAGCGTAGTCCGGGACAGGGTTATGGTTGAGCAGTTCTTC. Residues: CSVVRDRVMVEQFF.

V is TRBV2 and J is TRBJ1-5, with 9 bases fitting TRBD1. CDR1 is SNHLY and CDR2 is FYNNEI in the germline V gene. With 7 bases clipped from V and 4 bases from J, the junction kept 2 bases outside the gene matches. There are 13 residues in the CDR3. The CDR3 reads CASTGTGNQPQHF. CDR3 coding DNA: TGTGCCAGCACCGGGACAGGGAATCAGCCCCAGCATTTT.

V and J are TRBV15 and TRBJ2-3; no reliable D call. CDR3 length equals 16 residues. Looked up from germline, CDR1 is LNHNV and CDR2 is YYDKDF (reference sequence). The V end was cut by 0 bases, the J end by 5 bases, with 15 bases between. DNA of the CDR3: TGTGCCACCAGCAGAGATCAGGCAGGCCATAAAGATACGCAGTATTTT. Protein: CATSRDQAGHKDTQYF.

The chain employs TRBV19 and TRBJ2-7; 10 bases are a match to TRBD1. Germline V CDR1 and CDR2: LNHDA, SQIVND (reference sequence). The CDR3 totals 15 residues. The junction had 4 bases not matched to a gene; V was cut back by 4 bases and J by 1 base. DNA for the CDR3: TGTGCCAGTAGTAGAGGGACAGGGGCGTCCTACGAGCAGTACTTC. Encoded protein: CASSRGTGASYEQYF.

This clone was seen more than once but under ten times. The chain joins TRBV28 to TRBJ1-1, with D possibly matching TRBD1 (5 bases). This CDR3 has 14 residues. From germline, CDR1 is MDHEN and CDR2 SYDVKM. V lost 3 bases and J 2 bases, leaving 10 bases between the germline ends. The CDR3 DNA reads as TGTGCCAGCAGTTTCCCCGACAGAAACACTGAAGCTTTCTTT. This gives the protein CASSFPDRNTEAFF.

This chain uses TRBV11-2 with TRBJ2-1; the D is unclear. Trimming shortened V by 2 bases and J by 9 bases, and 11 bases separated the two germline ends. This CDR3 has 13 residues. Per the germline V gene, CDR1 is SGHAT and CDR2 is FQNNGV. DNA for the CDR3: TGTGCCAGCAGCTTATTAGCCATCCGTGAGCAGTTCTTC. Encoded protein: CASSLLAIREQFF. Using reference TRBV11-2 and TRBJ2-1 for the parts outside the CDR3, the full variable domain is EAGVAQSPRYKIIEKRQSVAFWCNPISGHATLYWYQQILGQGPKLLIQFQNNGVVDDSQLPKDRFSAERLKGVDSTLKIQPAKLEDSAVYLCASSLLAIREQFFGPGTRLTVL.

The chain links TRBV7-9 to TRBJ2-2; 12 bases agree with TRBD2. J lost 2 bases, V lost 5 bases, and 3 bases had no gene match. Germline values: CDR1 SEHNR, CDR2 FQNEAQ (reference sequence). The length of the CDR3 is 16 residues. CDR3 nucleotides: TGTGCCAGCAGCCCTAGCGGGAGGGCCAACACCGGGGAGCTGTTTTTT. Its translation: CASSPSGRANTGELFF.

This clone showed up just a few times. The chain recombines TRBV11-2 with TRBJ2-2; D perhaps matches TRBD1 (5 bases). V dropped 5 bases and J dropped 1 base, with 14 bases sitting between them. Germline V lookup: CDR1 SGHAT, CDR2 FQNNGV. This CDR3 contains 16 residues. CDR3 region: CASSAVRGMNTGELFF. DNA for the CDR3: TGTGCCAGCAGCGCCGTTAGGGGCATGAACACCGGGGAGCTGTTTTTT.

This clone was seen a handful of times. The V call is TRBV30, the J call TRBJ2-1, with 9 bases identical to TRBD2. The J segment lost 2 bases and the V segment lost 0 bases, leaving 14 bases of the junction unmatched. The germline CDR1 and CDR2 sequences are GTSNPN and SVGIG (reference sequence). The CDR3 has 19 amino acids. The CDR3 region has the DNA TGTGCCTGGAGTGTCGGCCTGACTTGGACTAGCGCTACCTACAATGAGCAGTTCTTC. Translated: CAWSVGLTWTSATYNEQFF.

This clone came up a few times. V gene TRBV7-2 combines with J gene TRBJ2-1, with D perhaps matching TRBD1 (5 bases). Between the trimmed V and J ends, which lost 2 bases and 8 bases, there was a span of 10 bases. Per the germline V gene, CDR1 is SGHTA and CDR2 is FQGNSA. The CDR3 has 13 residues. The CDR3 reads CASSLNWGDEQFF. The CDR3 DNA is TGTGCCAGCAGCTTAAACTGGGGCGATGAGCAGTTCTTC.

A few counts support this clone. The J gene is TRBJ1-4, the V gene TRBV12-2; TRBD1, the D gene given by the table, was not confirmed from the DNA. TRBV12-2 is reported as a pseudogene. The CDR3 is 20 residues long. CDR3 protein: CASRLALMGQGVDLNEKLFF. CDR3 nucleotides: TGTGCAAGTCGCTTAGCTCTAATGGGACAGGGTGTCGACCTTAATGAAAAACTGTTTTTT.

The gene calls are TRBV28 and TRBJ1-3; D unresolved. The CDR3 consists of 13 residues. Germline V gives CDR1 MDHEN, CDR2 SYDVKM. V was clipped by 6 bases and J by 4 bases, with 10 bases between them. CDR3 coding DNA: TGTGCCAGCAGCACCGGGAACGGAAACACCATATATTTT. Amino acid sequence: CASSTGNGNTIYF. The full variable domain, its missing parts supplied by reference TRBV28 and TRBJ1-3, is DVKVTQSSRYLVKRTGEKVFLECVQDMDHENMFWYRQDPGLGLRLIYFSYDVKMKEKGDIPEGYSVSREKKERFSLILESASTNQTSMYLCASSTGNGNTIYFGEGSWLTVV.